The sequence of this T cell receptor beta chain was determined in a study of radiotherapy plus CTLA-4 blockade in lung cancer. For the study at large: Objective responses were documented in around 19% of patients, with disease control in 31%.

The V gene lost 3 bases and the J gene lost 9 bases, with 22 bases spanning the gap. From germline, CDR1 is GTSNPN and CDR2 SVGIG (reference sequence). This CDR3 has 15 residues. About this clone: Its antigen is as yet unknown.

TCRdb keeps only in-frame clones here, not all; method: immunoSEQ multiplex PCR. The sample holds 60,000 to 65,000 clones; about 72% are singletons and the top ten take 3.5% to 4.5%. Those with chemo-refractory metastatic non-small-cell lung cancer were treated with focal radiation combined with CTLA-4 blockade using ipilimumab. General observations from the study: In blood, TCR clones derived from the tumor expanded after radiotherapy plus ipilimumab. Early clone dynamics of blood T cells, plus interferon-beta, reportedly predicted response best.

The sequence was obtained from a human donor with non-small cell lung cancer who had a complete response to radiotherapy plus ipilimumab. The sequencing used peripheral blood, collected from a patient treated with radiotherapy plus ipilimumab. The chain employs TRBV30 and TRBJ2-3; the D gene is possibly TRBD1 (7 bases). CDR3 nucleotide sequence: TGTGCCTGGAGGAACTGGAGGGGGCGCCGGGCAACGCAGTATTTT. It yields the protein CAWRNWRGRRATQYF.